The rows below give T cell receptor beta chains drawn from one sample of a study of cytomegalovirus exposure and HLA in healthy donors. Sequenced by immunoSEQ multiplex PCR; TCRdb stores in-frame clones only, minus some. This repertoire shows around 200,000 clones, more than 65% found once; its top ten account for 3.5% to 4%. The sequenced material came from PBMCs. The receptors were gathered from a man between 50 and 59 years old in good health and CMV-seronegative. Each CDR3 is given with its conserved first and last residue. Fields, in order: D gene, J gene, V gene, clone size, CDR3 DNA, CDR3 protein. A D gene is named only where the DNA matches it firmly. Where a row states a size, it is once, few, many or the class of an expanded clone; other rows omit it.

d_call: TRBD1; j_call: TRBJ2-3; v_call: TRBV9; clone_size: .; cdr3_nt: TGTGCCAGCAGCGCGACTTCCGGGACAGGGGAAGATACGCAGTATTTT; cdr3_aa: CASSATSGTGEDTQYF
d_call: .; j_call: TRBJ1-2; v_call: TRBV15; clone_size: once; cdr3_nt: TGTGCCACCAGCAGTTTATCTGGGGGGGCTTATGGCTACACCTTC; cdr3_aa: CATSSLSGGAYGYTF
d_call: .; j_call: TRBJ2-7; v_call: TRBV10-3; clone_size: .; cdr3_nt: TGTGCCATCAGTGCCCTCGGACTAAACGACGAGCAGTACTTC; cdr3_aa: CAISALGLNDEQYF
d_call: .; j_call: TRBJ1-2; v_call: TRBV7-2; clone_size: .; cdr3_nt: TGTGCCAGCAGATCAAACCCCGGACTAAACCATGGCTACACCTTC; cdr3_aa: CASRSNPGLNHGYTF
d_call: .; j_call: TRBJ2-7; v_call: TRBV5-4; clone_size: .; cdr3_nt: TGTGCCAGCAGTAGTGGGGGGGCGGAGTACTTC; cdr3_aa: CASSSGGAEYF
d_call: TRBD1; j_call: TRBJ2-1; v_call: TRBV5-1; clone_size: .; cdr3_nt: TGCGCCAGCAACTTCTGGGGCCCGACAGGGGGATTCTACAATGAGCAGTTCTTC; cdr3_aa: CASNFWGPTGGFYNEQFF
d_call: TRBD1; j_call: TRBJ2-1; v_call: TRBV18; clone_size: .; cdr3_nt: TGTGCCAGCTCACCTGACAGGGTATCCGAGCAGTTCTTC; cdr3_aa: CASSPDRVSEQFF
d_call: .; j_call: TRBJ2-7; v_call: TRBV5-4; clone_size: .; cdr3_nt: TGTGCCAGCAGTACTGGTGGCAACAGGGCCTACGAGCAGTACTTC; cdr3_aa: CASSTGGNRAYEQYF
d_call: .; j_call: TRBJ1-5; v_call: TRBV21-1; clone_size: .; cdr3_nt: TGTGCCAGCAGCAAAGGGGGAGGTGATTGGGGATTCCATAGCAATCAGCCCCAGCATTTT; cdr3_aa: CASSKGGGDWGFHSNQPQHF
d_call: .; j_call: TRBJ1-2; v_call: TRBV7-2; clone_size: .; cdr3_nt: TGTGCCAGCAGCGTCAGGGTGGGGTGGGCCGGTTCCTATGGCTACACCTTC; cdr3_aa: CASSVRVGWAGSYGYTF
d_call: .; j_call: TRBJ1-1; v_call: TRBV7-6; clone_size: .; cdr3_nt: TGTGCCAGCAGCCAAGGGAGGGGGGCTGAAGCTTTCTTT; cdr3_aa: CASSQGRGAEAFF
d_call: .; j_call: TRBJ2-7; v_call: TRBV9; clone_size: .; cdr3_nt: TGTGCCAGCAGCGTAGCCTCCGGGACACTTAACGAGCAGTACTTC; cdr3_aa: CASSVASGTLNEQYF
d_call: TRBD1; j_call: TRBJ1-2; v_call: TRBV19; clone_size: .; cdr3_nt: TGTGCCGCGAGGAGGGGGCTTGGCTACACCTTC; cdr3_aa: CAARRGLGYTF
d_call: TRBD1; j_call: TRBJ2-7; v_call: TRBV6-6; clone_size: .; cdr3_nt: TGTGCCAGCAGCCGACGGGACAGGGGGTTCCACGAGCAGTACTTC; cdr3_aa: CASSRRDRGFHEQYF
d_call: TRBD1; j_call: TRBJ1-4; v_call: TRBV30; clone_size: .; cdr3_nt: TGTGCCTGGGGAGGGACAGCAACTAATGAAAAACTGTTTTTT; cdr3_aa: CAWGGTATNEKLFF
d_call: .; j_call: TRBJ1-6; v_call: TRBV27; clone_size: .; cdr3_nt: TGTGCCAGCAGTTTTGGGGGGGGCGATTCACCCCTCCACTTT; cdr3_aa: CASSFGGGDSPLHF
d_call: .; j_call: TRBJ2-3; v_call: TRBV7-9; clone_size: .; cdr3_nt: TGTGCCAGCAGCTTAGCCCGGGGAGATACGCAGTATTTT; cdr3_aa: CASSLARGDTQYF
d_call: .; j_call: TRBJ1-2; v_call: TRBV7-2; clone_size: .; cdr3_nt: .; cdr3_aa: CASSPFGQGITF
d_call: .; j_call: TRBJ2-7; v_call: TRBV10-3; clone_size: .; cdr3_nt: TGTGCCACCCGAGGGAGCTCCTACGAGCAGTACTTC; cdr3_aa: CATRGSSYEQYF
d_call: .; j_call: TRBJ2-3; v_call: TRBV6-6; clone_size: .; cdr3_nt: TGTGCCAGCAGTGGAGACACAGATACGCAGTATTTT; cdr3_aa: CASSGDTDTQYF
d_call: .; j_call: TRBJ2-5; v_call: TRBV4-3; clone_size: .; cdr3_nt: TGCGCCAGCAGCCAAGAGTTTAACCAAGAGACCCAGTACTTC; cdr3_aa: CASSQEFNQETQYF
d_call: .; j_call: TRBJ1-2; v_call: TRBV19; clone_size: .; cdr3_nt: TGTGCCAGTAGTTTCGGAGACTATGGCTACACCTTC; cdr3_aa: CASSFGDYGYTF
d_call: .; j_call: TRBJ1-4; v_call: TRBV4-3; clone_size: .; cdr3_nt: TGCGCCAGCAGCCAAGGGCAGGATGAAAAACTGTTTTTT; cdr3_aa: CASSQGQDEKLFF
d_call: .; j_call: TRBJ2-2; v_call: TRBV7-2; clone_size: .; cdr3_nt: TGTGCCAGCAGCCTCAACCCCCTGGGGCCGCCCGGGGAGCTGTTTTTT; cdr3_aa: CASSLNPLGPPGELFF
d_call: .; j_call: TRBJ1-3; v_call: TRBV7-3; clone_size: once; cdr3_nt: TGTGCCAGTGGGAGCTCTGGAAACACCATATATTTT; cdr3_aa: CASGSSGNTIYF
d_call: .; j_call: TRBJ1-1; v_call: TRBV19; clone_size: .; cdr3_nt: TGTGCCAGTAGTATCCGGGAGAACACTGAAGCTTTCTTT; cdr3_aa: CASSIRENTEAFF
d_call: TRBD1; j_call: TRBJ1-3; v_call: TRBV30; clone_size: few; cdr3_nt: TGTGCCTGGAGAAACAGGGGTAGGTCTGGAAACACCATATATTTT; cdr3_aa: CAWRNRGRSGNTIYF
d_call: .; j_call: TRBJ1-4; v_call: TRBV7-9; clone_size: .; cdr3_nt: TGTTCCAGCAGCTCCTCGGCAGGGGTCCTAATGGAAAAACTGTTTTTT; cdr3_aa: CSSSSSAGVLMEKLFF
d_call: .; j_call: TRBJ2-7; v_call: TRBV27; clone_size: few; cdr3_nt: TGTGCCAGCAGACAGCCCCCTCAAAACGAGCAGTACTTC; cdr3_aa: CASRQPPQNEQYF
d_call: TRBD2; j_call: TRBJ2-7; v_call: TRBV7-9; clone_size: .; cdr3_nt: TGTTCCAGCGCGGCGGGGGTGACTTACGAGCAGTACTTC; cdr3_aa: CSSAAGVTYEQYF
d_call: .; j_call: TRBJ2-1; v_call: TRBV7-6; clone_size: .; cdr3_nt: TGTGCCAGCAGCTTGGCCCGGGGCAATGAGCAGTTCTTC; cdr3_aa: CASSLARGNEQFF
d_call: TRBD1; j_call: TRBJ1-4; v_call: TRBV6-1; clone_size: few; cdr3_nt: TGTGCCAGCAGTGGAGGGTGGGACAGTCGCGAAAAACTGTTTTTT; cdr3_aa: CASSGGWDSREKLFF
d_call: .; j_call: TRBJ2-1; v_call: TRBV9; clone_size: .; cdr3_nt: TGTGCCAGCAGCGTGAGGCCAGACTCCTACAATGAGCAGTTCTTC; cdr3_aa: CASSVRPDSYNEQFF
d_call: .; j_call: TRBJ2-7; v_call: TRBV29-1; clone_size: few; cdr3_nt: TGCAGCGTTACCTCGGGGGGCCTATACGAGCAGTACTTC; cdr3_aa: CSVTSGGLYEQYF
d_call: .; j_call: TRBJ1-1; v_call: TRBV4-3; clone_size: few; cdr3_nt: TGCGCCAGCAGCCACCACGTCGGGGTCCTCACTGAAGCTTTCTTT; cdr3_aa: CASSHHVGVLTEAFF
d_call: .; j_call: TRBJ2-1; v_call: TRBV6-1; clone_size: .; cdr3_nt: TGTGCCAGCGGGGGGACCTACAATGAGCAGTTCTTC; cdr3_aa: CASGGTYNEQFF
d_call: .; j_call: TRBJ1-2; v_call: TRBV7-2; clone_size: .; cdr3_nt: TGTGCCAGCAGCTCCCCGCCGACGGCTACTAATGGCTACACCTTC; cdr3_aa: CASSSPPTATNGYTF
d_call: .; j_call: TRBJ1-3; v_call: TRBV9; clone_size: few; cdr3_nt: TGTGCCAGCAGCGCCCAGACAGGAGGAAACACCATATATTTT; cdr3_aa: CASSAQTGGNTIYF
d_call: .; j_call: TRBJ1-4; v_call: TRBV5-6; clone_size: .; cdr3_nt: TGTGCCAGCAGTTACGACCGAACTAAGACCGAAAAACTGTTTTTT; cdr3_aa: CASSYDRTKTEKLFF
d_call: .; j_call: TRBJ2-1; v_call: TRBV7-2; clone_size: few; cdr3_nt: TGTGCCAGCAGCCAGGACGGGACCTACAATGAGCAGTTCTTC; cdr3_aa: CASSQDGTYNEQFF
d_call: .; j_call: TRBJ1-2; v_call: TRBV5-6; clone_size: .; cdr3_nt: TGTGCCAGCAGCTTGGTGTCAGGCGGGGGCTACACCTTC; cdr3_aa: CASSLVSGGGYTF
d_call: .; j_call: TRBJ2-3; v_call: TRBV7-3; clone_size: .; cdr3_nt: TGTGCCAGCAGCTTCGGACGGGGAGATACGCAGTATTTT; cdr3_aa: CASSFGRGDTQYF
d_call: .; j_call: TRBJ1-2; v_call: TRBV30; clone_size: .; cdr3_nt: TGTGCCTGGTCTCTCCAGGGTCCCCAGGGCTACACCTTC; cdr3_aa: CAWSLQGPQGYTF
d_call: .; j_call: TRBJ2-5; v_call: TRBV2; clone_size: .; cdr3_nt: TGTGCCAGCAGTGCTGTGCCCACCGGTCGGGAGACCCAGTACTTC; cdr3_aa: CASSAVPTGRETQYF
d_call: TRBD2; j_call: TRBJ2-3; v_call: TRBV29-1; clone_size: once; cdr3_nt: TGCAGCTGCTCTAGCGGGGCAGATACGCAGTATTTT; cdr3_aa: CSCSSGADTQYF
d_call: .; j_call: TRBJ2-3; v_call: TRBV12-5; clone_size: .; cdr3_nt: TGTGCTAGTGGCCCCCTTCCAGATACGCAGTATTTT; cdr3_aa: CASGPLPDTQYF
d_call: TRBD1; j_call: TRBJ1-2; v_call: TRBV7-9; clone_size: .; cdr3_nt: TGTGCCAGCAGCTCAAAGACAGGGGGCTACACCTTC; cdr3_aa: CASSSKTGGYTF
d_call: TRBD1; j_call: TRBJ1-3; v_call: TRBV7-9; clone_size: .; cdr3_nt: TGTGTCAGCAGCCGGACAGGGTCGGCCGGAAACACCATATATTTT; cdr3_aa: CVSSRTGSAGNTIYF
d_call: .; j_call: TRBJ1-2; v_call: TRBV9; clone_size: .; cdr3_nt: TGTGCCAGCAGCGTAGGGGGTGGGGCGGCACCCGGCTACACCTTC; cdr3_aa: CASSVGGGAAPGYTF
d_call: .; j_call: TRBJ1-5; v_call: TRBV27; clone_size: .; cdr3_nt: TGTGCCAGCAGTTTGTTGGGGGGGAATCAGCCCCAGCATTTT; cdr3_aa: CASSLLGGNQPQHF
d_call: TRBD1; j_call: TRBJ1-4; v_call: TRBV5-1; clone_size: few; cdr3_nt: TGCGCCAGCAGCTTGATGGGACAGGGAGGTGAAAAACTGTTTTTT; cdr3_aa: CASSLMGQGGEKLFF
d_call: .; j_call: TRBJ1-2; v_call: TRBV6-6; clone_size: .; cdr3_nt: TGTGCCGGTGGACAGCCTAACTATGGCTACACCTTC; cdr3_aa: CAGGQPNYGYTF
d_call: .; j_call: TRBJ2-7; v_call: TRBV9; clone_size: .; cdr3_nt: TGTGCCAGCAGCGTAGAAGACAGGTCCTACGAGCAGTACTTC; cdr3_aa: CASSVEDRSYEQYF
d_call: TRBD2; j_call: TRBJ2-3; v_call: TRBV4-1; clone_size: .; cdr3_nt: TGCGCCAGCAGCCAAGAATCTAGCGGGGGAACCCTCTTCGCAGATACGCAGTATTTT; cdr3_aa: CASSQESSGGTLFADTQYF
d_call: TRBD1; j_call: TRBJ2-7; v_call: TRBV18; clone_size: .; cdr3_nt: TGTGCCAGCTCACCTGGACAGGGCCACGAGCAGTACTTC; cdr3_aa: CASSPGQGHEQYF
d_call: .; j_call: TRBJ2-5; v_call: TRBV27; clone_size: .; cdr3_nt: TGTGCCAGCAGCCGCGCAGGGGTGCGCGAGACCCAGTACTTC; cdr3_aa: CASSRAGVRETQYF
d_call: .; j_call: TRBJ2-7; v_call: TRBV5-8; clone_size: .; cdr3_nt: TGTGCCAGCAGCTTCGCCCGGGGGAGGAGGGGCTACGAGCAGTACTTC; cdr3_aa: CASSFARGRRGYEQYF